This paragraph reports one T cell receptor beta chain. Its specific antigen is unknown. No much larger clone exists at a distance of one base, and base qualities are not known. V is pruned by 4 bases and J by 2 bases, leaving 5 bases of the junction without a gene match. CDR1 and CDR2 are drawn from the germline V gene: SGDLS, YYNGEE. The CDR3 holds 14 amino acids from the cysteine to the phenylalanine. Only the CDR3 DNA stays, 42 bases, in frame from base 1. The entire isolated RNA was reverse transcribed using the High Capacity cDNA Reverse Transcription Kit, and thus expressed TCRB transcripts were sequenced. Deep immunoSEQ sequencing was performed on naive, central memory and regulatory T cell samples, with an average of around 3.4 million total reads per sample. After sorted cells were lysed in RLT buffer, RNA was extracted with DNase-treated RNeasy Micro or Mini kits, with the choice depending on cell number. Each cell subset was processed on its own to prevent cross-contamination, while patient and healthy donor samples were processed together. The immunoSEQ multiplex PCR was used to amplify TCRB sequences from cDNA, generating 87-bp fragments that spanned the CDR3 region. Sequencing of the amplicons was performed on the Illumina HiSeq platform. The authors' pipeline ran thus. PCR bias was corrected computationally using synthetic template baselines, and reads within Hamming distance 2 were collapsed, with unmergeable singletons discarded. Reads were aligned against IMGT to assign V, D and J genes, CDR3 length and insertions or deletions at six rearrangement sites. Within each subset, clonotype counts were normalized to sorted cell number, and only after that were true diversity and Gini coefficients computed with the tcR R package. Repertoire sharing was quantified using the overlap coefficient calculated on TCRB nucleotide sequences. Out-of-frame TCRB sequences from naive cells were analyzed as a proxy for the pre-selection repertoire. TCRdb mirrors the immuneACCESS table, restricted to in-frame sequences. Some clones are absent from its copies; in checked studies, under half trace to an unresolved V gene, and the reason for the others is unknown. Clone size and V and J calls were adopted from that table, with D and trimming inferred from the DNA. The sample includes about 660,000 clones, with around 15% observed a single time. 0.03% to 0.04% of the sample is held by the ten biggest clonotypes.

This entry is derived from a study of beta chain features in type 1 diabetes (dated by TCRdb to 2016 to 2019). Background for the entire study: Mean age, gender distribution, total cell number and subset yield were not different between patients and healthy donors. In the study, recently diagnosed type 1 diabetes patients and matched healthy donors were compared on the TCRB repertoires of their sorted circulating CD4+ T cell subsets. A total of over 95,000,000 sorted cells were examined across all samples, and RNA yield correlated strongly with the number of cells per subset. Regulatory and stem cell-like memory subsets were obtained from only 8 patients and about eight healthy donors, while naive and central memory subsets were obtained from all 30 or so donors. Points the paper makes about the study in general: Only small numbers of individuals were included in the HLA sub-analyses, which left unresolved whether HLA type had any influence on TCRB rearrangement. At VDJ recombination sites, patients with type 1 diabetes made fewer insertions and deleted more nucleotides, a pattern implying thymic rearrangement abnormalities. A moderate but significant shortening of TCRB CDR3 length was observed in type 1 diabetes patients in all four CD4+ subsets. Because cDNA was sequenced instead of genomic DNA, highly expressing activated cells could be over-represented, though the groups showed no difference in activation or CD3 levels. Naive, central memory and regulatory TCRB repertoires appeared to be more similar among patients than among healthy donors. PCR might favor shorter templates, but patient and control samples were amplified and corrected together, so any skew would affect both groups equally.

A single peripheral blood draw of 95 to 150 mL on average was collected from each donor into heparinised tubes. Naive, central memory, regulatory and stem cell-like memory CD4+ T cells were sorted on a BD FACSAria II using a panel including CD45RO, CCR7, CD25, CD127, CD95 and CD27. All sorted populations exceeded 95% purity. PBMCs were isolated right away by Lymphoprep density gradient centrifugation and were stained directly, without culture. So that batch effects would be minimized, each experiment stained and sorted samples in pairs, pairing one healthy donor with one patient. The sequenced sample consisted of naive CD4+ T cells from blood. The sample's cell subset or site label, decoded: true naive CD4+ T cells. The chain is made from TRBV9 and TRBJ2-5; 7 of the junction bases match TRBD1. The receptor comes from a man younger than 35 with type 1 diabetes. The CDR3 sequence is CASSFSDRQETQYF. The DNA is TGTGCCAGCAGCTTCTCGGACAGGCAAGAGACCCAGTACTTC.